This T cell receptor beta chain is drawn from a study of T cell responses to AZD1222 COVID-19 vaccine. Study findings and constraints: Clonal diversity may have been underestimated, and the donors were mostly white British, with more females than males. Repertoires in all cases were sampled only once the peak T cell response had passed.

This CDR3 is built from 12 residues. V was shortened by 3 bases and J by 2 bases, with 5 bases between the two germline ends. With respect to this clone: As yet, its antigen is unknown.

Profiling relied on immunoSEQ multiplex PCR, and the TCRdb table lists in-frame clones only, not all of them. The sample records fewer than 110,000 clones, more than 70% being singletons. The starting material was peripheral blood, obtained on day 0 of AZD1222 vaccination. The chain links TRBV12-3 or TRBV12-4 to TRBJ2-7; D remains ambiguous. The clonotype comes from an adult in good health. The CDR3 sequence: CASSLVPYEQYF. Here the CDR3 DNA reads TGTGCCAGCAGTTTGGTCCCCTACGAGCAGTACTTC.